Listed here are 10 T cell receptor beta chains from one sample, sequenced in a study of blood T cells in healthy people across ages (dated by TCRdb to 2015 to 2017). The library was produced with 5' RACE. The run used an Illumina HiSeq 2500. The second PCR ran for about 7 to 11 cycles and used a J-beta primer mix along with a sample-barcoded 5' primer. The public reads were quality trimmed at Q25 with fastp and then assembled into clones with MiXCR by TCRdb, keeping productive beta chains. Every entry covers one CDR3 protein and lists the most common genes and DNA from its rows. This sample is represented by 650,000 to 700,000 distinct CDR3 sequences; roughly 30% of them were singletons. The ten most abundant clones make up about 16% of the sample. The sequenced sample consisted of blood. The receptors here all came from an elderly woman in good health. Donor details come from another sample of the same person, matched by shared clones.

There are a few counts of this clonotype. V is TRBV9 and J is TRBJ2-1; 11 bases agree with TRBD2. With 0 bases clipped from V and 7 bases from J, the junction kept 6 bases outside the gene matches. The CDR3 is 16 residues long. Germline V gene lookup returns CDR1 SGDLS and CDR2 YYNGEE. This CDR3 reads CASSVGRLAGGNEQFF. CDR3 sequence (DNA): TGTGCCAGCAGCGTAGGTCGGCTAGCGGGGGGAAATGAGCAGTTCTTC.

This clonotype came up many times. The chain has TRBV3-1 and TRBJ2-3; TRBD2 aligns across 11 bases. The junction had 14 bases not matched to a gene; V was cut back by 4 bases and J by 8 bases. From germline, CDR1 is LGHDT and CDR2 YNNKEL (reference sequence). The CDR3 spans 17 residues. The CDR3 bases are TGTGCCAGCAGCCGTACACTAGCGGGGGCCTCCCCGGGTACGCAGTATTTT. This gives the protein CASSRTLAGASPGTQYF.

The DNA of the CDR3 is TGTGCCAGCACCTGGACAGGGGCTATTTATGGCTACACCTTC. Its translation: CASTWTGAIYGYTF. The V and J genes are TRBV12-3 or TRBV12-4 and TRBJ1-2; TRBD1 aligns across 9 bases. V lost 7 bases to trimming and J lost 5 bases; unmatched junction nucleotides: 8. The CDR3 loop spans 14 amino acids.

This clonotype was detected a few times. The chain recombines TRBV10-3 with TRBJ2-5, with TRBD1 matching 7 bases. The J segment lost 4 bases and the V segment lost 3 bases, leaving 11 bases of the junction unmatched. Germline V gene lookup returns CDR1 ENHRY and CDR2 SYGVKD. This CDR3 is 16 amino acids long. The CDR3: CAISDSGQGVLETQYF. The CDR3 DNA is TGTGCCATCAGTGATTCGGGGCAGGGGGTCTTAGAGACCCAGTACTTC.

This clonotype was picked up many times. This chain links TRBV7-2 with TRBJ2-7; D is possibly TRBD1 (5 bases). The CDR3 sequence is 14 residues long. V was pared by 5 bases and J by 2 bases, with 13 bases between. CDR1 and CDR2 from the germline V gene are SGHTA and FQGNSA. The DNA for the CDR3 is TGTGCCAGCAGCGTTCAGGGTGTAGCCTACGAGCAGTACTTC. It specifies CASSVQGVAYEQYF. The full variable domain, rest sourced from reference TRBV7-2 and TRBJ2-7, is GAGVSQSPSNKVTEKGKDVELRCDPISGHTALYWYRQSLGQGLEFLIYFQGNSAPDKSGLPSDRFSAERTGGSVSTLTIQRTQQEDSAVYLCASSVQGVAYEQYFGPGTRLTVT.

The table lists this clonotype with many counts. The J gene is TRBJ1-1, the V gene TRBV7-9, with 7 bases aligning to TRBD1. The junction had 3 bases not matched to a gene; V was cut back by 7 bases and J by 4 bases. The CDR3 covers 12 residues. Germline V gene lookup returns CDR1 SEHNR and CDR2 FQNEAQ (reference sequence). The CDR3, as DNA: TGTGCCAGCACACAGGGGACCACTGAAGCTTTCTTT. It specifies CASTQGTTEAFF.

In its sample, this clonotype was seen many times. The rearrangement links TRBV19 to TRBJ1-1, with 8 nucleotides matching TRBD1. From germline, CDR1 is LNHDA and CDR2 SQIVND (reference sequence). This CDR3 has 20 residues. The J segment lost 4 bases and the V segment lost 6 bases, leaving 25 bases of the junction unmatched. The CDR3 DNA is TGTGCCAGTAGAAGGGGTAATGCCGGACAGGGAAAGATCGTTCCCACTGAAGCTTTCTTT. It translates to CASRRGNAGQGKIVPTEAFF.

This clonotype has at least ten counts. The CDR3 here is CASSYRGPGTDTQYF. CDR3 nucleotides: TGTGCCAGCAGTTATCGAGGGCCTGGCACAGATACGCAGTATTTT. This chain connects TRBV5-6 to TRBJ2-3, with a tentative D call TRBD2 (5 bases). The germline gives CDR1 SGHDT, CDR2 YYEEEE. V gave up 5 bases and J gave up 1 base, with 14 bases separating them. The CDR3 spans 15 residues. Full variable domain (outside the CDR3, taken from reference TRBV5-6 and TRBJ2-3): DAGVTQSPTHLIKTRGQQVTLRCSPKSGHDTVSWYQQALGQGPQFIFQYYEEEERQRGNFPDRFSGHQFPNYSSELNVNALLLGDSALYLCASSYRGPGTDTQYFGPGTRLTVL.

On this clonotype itself: A junction end diverges from the germline sequence, so it may reflect a read error. The V gene is TRBV5-1, the J gene TRBJ2-3, with 13 bases identical to TRBD2. Germline loops: CDR1 SGHRS, CDR2 YFSETQ. The CDR3 has 15 residues. CDR3 amino acids: CTSATRTSGRDTQYF. Here the CDR3 DNA reads TGCACCAGCGCCACTCGGACTAGCGGGAGAGATACGCAGTATTTT.

The gene calls are TRBV3-1 and TRBJ2-5, with D possibly matching TRBD2 (5 bases). The last part of the DNA fits TRBJ2-1 better; the J call may be wrong. CDR1 is LGHDT and CDR2 is YNNKEL in the germline V gene (reference sequence). The CDR3 extends over 14 amino acids. The CDR3 DNA follows: TGTGCCAGCAGCCAGCAGCGGTACCAAGAGACCCAGTTCTTC. Its protein product is CASSQQRYQETQFF.